These 32 T cell receptor beta chains share one sample of origin, sequenced in a study of T cells in Graves' hyperthyroidism and ophthalmopathy. TCR beta CDR3 region amplification was performed from RNA transcripts. TCR CDR3 regions were first amplified by RT-PCR with HTBI primers. TCRdb passed the multiplex PCR reads through MiXCR, listing each CDR3 protein once. The sample holds more than 300,000 distinct CDR3 sequences, about 18% seen once. The sequenced sample was blood. These receptor sequences come from a woman in her 30s with Graves' hyperthyroidism that later progressed to Graves' ophthalmopathy.

Many counts were recorded for this clonotype. V is TRBV4-1 and J is TRBJ1-1; D is perhaps TRBD1 (6 bases). Germline V gene lookup returns CDR1 MGHRA and CDR2 YSYEKL. This CDR3 is 16 amino acids long. The V and J ends lost 6 bases and 0 bases respectively, with 17 bases between them. For the CDR3, the DNA is TGCGCCAGCAGTCTACCGGGACACCGCATGAACACTGAAGCTTTCTTT. Translated, it gives CASSLPGHRMNTEAFF.

V gene TRBV19 combines with J gene TRBJ1-1; D may be TRBD1 (5 bases). CDR1 is LNHDA and CDR2 is SQIVND in the germline V gene (reference sequence). The CDR3 runs 15 residues. The V end was cut by 3 bases, the J end by 1 base, with 12 bases between. The CDR3 region is CASSIIGTPNTEAFF. The CDR3 nucleotides are TGTGCCAGTAGTATTATAGGGACGCCGAACACTGAAGCTTTCTTT.

This clonotype was observed many times. This chain links TRBV11-2 with TRBJ1-1, with TRBD1 matching 9 bases. Germline trimming cut 6 bases from V and 4 bases from J; bases unmatched to any gene: 6. CDR3 length equals 14 residues. Per the germline V gene, CDR1 is SGHAT and CDR2 is FQNNGV. The CDR3: CASRVTGGGTEAFF. The CDR3 DNA is TGTGCCAGCAGAGTAACAGGGGGCGGCACTGAAGCTTTCTTT.

The V gene is TRBV6-1, the J gene TRBJ2-1; TRBD2 aligns across 7 bases. The CDR3 runs 13 residues. V lost 9 bases, J lost 8 bases, and 10 bases stayed unmatched. Germline CDR1 and CDR2: MNHNS and SASEGT. CDR3 bases: TGTGCCAGGGGAGGGATTGAACCTGATGAGCAGTTCTTC. This gives the protein CARGGIEPDEQFF.

In its sample, this clonotype was seen a few times. A junction end diverges from the germline sequence, so it may reflect a read error. This sequence joins TRBV4-1 and TRBJ2-1, with D perhaps matching TRBD2 (5 bases). The CDR3 length is 14 residues. Per the germline V gene, CDR1 is MGHRA and CDR2 is YSYEKL. For the CDR3, the DNA is TGTGCCAGCAGCCAAGCGGACTTGCAACTTGAGCAGTTCTTC. Translating gives CASSQADLQLEQFF.

V and J are TRBV10-3 and TRBJ2-1; TRBD2 matches 13 bases. CDR3 length: 16 amino acids. The J segment lost 7 bases and the V segment lost 5 bases, leaving 8 bases of the junction unmatched. Germline values: CDR1 ENHRY, CDR2 SYGVKD. The CDR3 loop is CAISPWTSGSANEQFF. CDR3 nucleotide sequence: TGTGCCATCAGTCCCTGGACTAGCGGGAGTGCGAATGAGCAGTTCTTC.

This chain joins TRBV2 and TRBJ1-2; 7 bases match TRBD1. Germline assignment: CDR1 SNHLY and CDR2 FYNNEI. The CDR3 is 17 residues long. J gave up 4 bases and V 3 bases, and 14 bases lay outside the gene matches. CDR3 residues: CASSEGSRDSFLYGYTF. Written as DNA, the CDR3 is TGTGCCAGCAGTGAGGGTTCTAGGGACAGCTTTCTCTATGGCTACACCTTC.

The chain links TRBV19 to TRBJ1-5; D unclear. The germline gives CDR1 LNHDA, CDR2 SQIVND (reference sequence). There are 15 residues in the CDR3. The V and J ends lost 3 bases and 2 bases respectively, with 11 bases between them. The CDR3 protein is CASSIHPHGNQPQHF. CDR3 sequence (DNA): TGTGCCAGTAGTATCCACCCGCACGGCAATCAGCCCCAGCATTTT.

Only a few counts were recorded for this clonotype. The chain couples TRBV20-1 to TRBJ1-5; D is unresolved. This CDR3 comprises 15 residues. The V gene lost 4 bases and the J gene lost 1 base, with 14 bases spanning the gap. Germline CDR1 is DFQATT and CDR2 is SNEGSKA (reference sequence). CDR3 nucleotides: TGCAGTGCTAAGGACCTACGTGGGAGCAATCAGCCCCAGCATTTT. It encodes CSAKDLRGSNQPQHF.

This clonotype was counted ten times or more. The rearrangement links TRBV10-1 to TRBJ2-7; weak D call: TRBD1 (6 bases). The germline gives CDR1 WNHNN, CDR2 SYGVQD (reference sequence). The germline V and J ends were trimmed by 3 bases and 4 bases, with 10 bases remaining between them. CDR3 length equals 13 residues. In DNA form, the CDR3 reads TGCGCCAGCAGTGAATTCCAGGGGTACGAGCAGTACTTC. Translating it yields CASSEFQGYEQYF.

The chain joins TRBV12-3 or TRBV12-4 to TRBJ1-4; D gene uncertain. V was trimmed by 6 bases and J by 3 bases, leaving 23 bases between them. This CDR3 spans 18 amino acids. CDR3 nucleotides: TGTGCCAGCAGATTTGGAGGTTCGGGGAGTGGCCCTAATGAAAAACTGTTTTTT. Its translation is CASRFGGSGSGPNEKLFF.

This sequence joins TRBV7-2 and TRBJ2-7; no clear D gene. The CDR3 runs 12 residues. The V gene's germline CDR1 is SGHTA and CDR2 FQGNSA. Trimming cost V 5 bases and J 0 bases, with 5 bases left between them. CDR3 sequence reads: CASSLSSYEQYV. CDR3 bases: TGTGCCAGCAGCCTAAGCTCCTACGAGCAGTACGTC.

The sample holds many counts of this clonotype. This chain uses TRBV10-3 with TRBJ2-3; 7 bases fit TRBD2. V lost 11 bases to trimming and J lost 1 base; unmatched junction nucleotides: 9. Germline-derived CDR1 and CDR2 are ENHRY and SYGVKD. The CDR3 has 14 amino acids. The chain's CDR3 is CASSTSEGTDTQYF. CDR3 nucleotide sequence: TGTGCCTCCTCCACTAGCGAGGGCACAGATACGCAGTATTTT.

This clonotype appeared many times. This chain links TRBV27 with TRBJ2-7, with 8 nucleotides matching TRBD2. J was trimmed by 6 bases and V by 7 bases; bases with no gene match: 11. Looked up from germline, CDR1 is MNHEY and CDR2 is SMNVEV (reference sequence). CDR3 size: 14 residues. The CDR3 sequence: CASTAGGGLGEQYF. The CDR3 coding sequence is TGTGCCAGCACCGCCGGGGGGGGGCTCGGCGAGCAGTACTTC.

V usage is TRBV19 and J usage is TRBJ2-7, with 7 nucleotides matching TRBD1. This CDR3 has 13 residues. The ends lost 2 bases at V and 5 bases at J; junction bases unmatched: 3. Germline CDR1 is LNHDA and CDR2 is SQIVND (reference sequence). This chain's CDR3 is CASSILGQDEQYF. CDR3 sequence (DNA): TGTGCCAGTAGTATACTAGGACAGGACGAGCAGTACTTC.

This clonotype was picked up a small number of times. The V and J genes are TRBV19 and TRBJ2-1, with no clear D. The CDR3 spans 14 residues. Trimming removed 1 base at V and 9 bases at J, with 13 bases between. In germline, CDR1 is LNHDA, CDR2 SQIVND (reference sequence). The CDR3 is CASSIGLVMGEQFF. CDR3 DNA sequence: TGTGCCAGTAGTATAGGCCTTGTGATGGGTGAGCAGTTCTTC.

In its sample, this clonotype was seen many times. The chain is built from TRBV2 and TRBJ2-5; D not certain. The CDR3 is made up of 11 amino acids. Looked up from germline, CDR1 is SNHLY and CDR2 is FYNNEI. V was cut by 3 bases and J by 9 bases, with 8 bases left in between. DNA of the CDR3: TGTGCCAGCAGTGATTACCAATCCCAGTACTTC. This sequence encodes CASSDYQSQYF.

This clonotype has more than one count but fewer than ten. The rearrangement joins TRBV5-1 to TRBJ1-1; a weak D match, TRBD1 (5 bases). The CDR3 totals 15 residues. V was pared by 4 bases and J by 3 bases, with 16 bases between. Germline V CDR1 and CDR2: SGHRS, YFSETQ. The CDR3 DNA reads TGCGCCAGCAGCCCCTCGACAGCCTGGGACACTGAAGCTTTCTTT. This encodes CASSPSTAWDTEAFF.

This clonotype was recorded at least ten times. V gene TRBV4-1 combines with J gene TRBJ2-7; D may be TRBD1 or TRBD2 (5 bases each). Trimming pared 3 bases from V and 3 bases from J, leaving 18 bases between. This CDR3 has 16 amino acids. In germline, CDR1 is MGHRA, CDR2 YSYEKL. Here the CDR3 reads CASSHPLGAPDYEQYF. In DNA, the CDR3 is TGCGCCAGCAGCCATCCCCTCGGGGCACCAGACTACGAGCAGTACTTC.

This clonotype was recorded at least ten times. The CDR3 here is CASSESRGTKNIQYF. In DNA form, the CDR3 reads TGTGCCAGCAGTGAAAGTCGGGGAACCAAAAACATTCAGTACTTC. J is TRBJ2-4 and V is TRBV2, with TRBD2 as a possible D gene (5 bases). The germline V and J ends were trimmed by 2 bases and 2 bases, with 10 bases remaining between them. This CDR3 spans 15 amino acids. The germline V gene has CDR1 SNHLY and CDR2 FYNNEI.

This clonotype came up many times. The CDR3 DNA sequence: TGTGCCAGCAGTTTCACCTTGAACACTGAAGCTTTCTTT. Translated, it gives CASSFTLNTEAFF. The chain links TRBV28 to TRBJ1-1, with unresolved D. V lost 3 bases, J lost 0 bases, and 5 bases lay in between. Germline V gives CDR1 MDHEN, CDR2 SYDVKM. CDR3 length equals 13 residues.

The chain carries TRBV5-6 and TRBJ2-5; D perhaps matches TRBD2 (5 bases). Germline loops: CDR1 SGHDT, CDR2 YYEEEE. Trimming cost V 5 bases and J 4 bases, with 12 bases left between them. The CDR3 is 13 residues long. The CDR3 DNA is TGTGCCAGCAGTTATTCCGAGGGAGAGACCCAGTACTTC. It encodes CASSYSEGETQYF.

This clonotype has at least ten counts. The chain combines TRBV10-3 with TRBJ2-1; 8 bases match TRBD2. V shed 4 bases, J shed 7 bases, and the junction held 6 bases outside the gene matches. The CDR3 is made up of 14 amino acids. In germline, CDR1 is ENHRY, CDR2 SYGVKD. The CDR3 loop is CAISGPGLVNEQFF. The CDR3 nucleotides read TGTGCCATCAGTGGCCCGGGACTAGTGAATGAGCAGTTCTTC.

This clonotype showed up many times. Here the CDR3 reads CASNNYSPGLQETQYF. As DNA, the CDR3 is TGTGCCAGCAACAACTATAGTCCGGGGCTACAAGAGACCCAGTACTTC. The rearrangement uses TRBV6-2 or TRBV6-3 and TRBJ2-5, with D tentatively TRBD1 or TRBD2 (5 bases each). From germline, CDR1 is MNHEY and CDR2 SVGEGT. Trimming cost V 7 bases and J 2 bases, with 20 bases left between them. The CDR3 is 16 residues long.

The rearrangement uses TRBV3-1 and TRBJ2-7, with D perhaps matching TRBD1 (5 bases). This CDR3 is 14 amino acids long. Germline V lookup: CDR1 LGHDT, CDR2 YNNKEL (reference sequence). Trimming shortened V by 1 base and J by 9 bases, and 16 bases separated the two germline ends. The chain's CDR3 is CASSQGTRVAGQYF. DNA for the CDR3: TGTGCCAGCAGCCAAGGGACACGGGTTGCTGGGCAGTACTTC.

This clonotype has more than one count but fewer than ten. The chain carries TRBV5-1 and TRBJ1-6; D is uncertain. The CDR3 is 15 residues long. Germline CDR1 is SGHRS and CDR2 is YFSETQ. Trimming took off 5 bases at V and 7 bases at J, with 16 bases between the two ends. As DNA, the CDR3 is TGCGCCAGCAGGAAGATGGACGGAGGGAATTCACCCCTCCACTTT. Translating gives CASRKMDGGNSPLHF.

This clonotype appeared many times. The chain recombines TRBV2 with TRBJ1-5; TRBD1 matches 8 bases. Germline loops: CDR1 SNHLY, CDR2 FYNNEI. The CDR3 sequence is 15 residues long. V shed 6 bases, J shed 4 bases, and the junction held 8 bases outside the gene matches. The CDR3 protein is CASRKGQALNQPQHF. The CDR3 nucleotides are TGTGCCAGCAGGAAGGGACAGGCCCTGAATCAGCCCCAGCATTTT.

This chain joins TRBV20-1 and TRBJ2-7; tentative D call: TRBD1 (5 bases). The CDR3 consists of 11 residues. CDR1 DFQATT and CDR2 SNEGSKA come from the germline V gene (reference sequence). Trimming cost V 7 bases and J 3 bases, with 10 bases left between them. The CDR3 is CSESDSYEQYF. The CDR3 DNA sequence: TGCAGTGAATCCGACAGCTACGAGCAGTACTTC.

The chain has TRBV12-3 or TRBV12-4 and TRBJ2-6; 11 bases are shared with TRBD2. This CDR3 comprises 16 residues. The trim removed 9 bases at V and 4 bases at J, leaving 8 bases unmatched. CDR3 DNA sequence: TGTGCCAGTTGTAGCGGGGGGGCGGGGGGGGCCAACGTCCTGACTTTC. Its translation: CASCSGGAGGANVLTF.

The chain is built from TRBV4-1 and TRBJ1-5; D gene ambiguous. V lost 0 bases and J lost 3, with 12 bases in between. CDR1 and CDR2 from the germline V gene are MGHRA and YSYEKL. The length of the CDR3 is 16 residues. This chain's CDR3 is CASSQDLATLNQPQHF. CDR3 coding DNA: TGCGCCAGCAGCCAAGATCTGGCCACCCTCAATCAGCCCCAGCATTTT.

This sequence joins TRBV27 and TRBJ2-1; 8 bases line up with TRBD2. Germline V gives CDR1 MNHEY, CDR2 SMNVEV (reference sequence). This CDR3 is 15 amino acids long. V shed 3 bases and J 12 bases; nucleotides not matched to a gene: 13. The CDR3 region is CASSFGTSRREGQFF. The CDR3 region has the DNA TGTGCCAGCAGTTTCGGGACTAGTAGGAGAGAGGGGCAGTTCTTC.

This clonotype was counted ten times or more. This rearrangement joins TRBV11-2 to TRBJ2-3, with D hard to call. This CDR3 has 13 amino acids. Trimming stripped 1 base from V and 6 bases from J, with 8 bases between. Germline CDR1 and CDR2: SGHAT and FQNNGV. The CDR3 DNA reads as TGTGCCAGCAGCTTAGGATTAGACGATACGCAGTATTTT. Translated, it gives CASSLGLDDTQYF.